A single sample is the source of the 17 T cell receptor beta chains below, sequenced in a study of PD-L1 blockade in urothelial cancer. TCRdb's copy holds only in-frame clones and misses some; the assay was immunoSEQ multiplex PCR. The table records around 66,000 clones, about 81% of them present only once. Time point specified: pretreatment peripheral blood. Here the sequenced sample was PBMCs, taken around atezolizumab (anti-PD-L1) treatment. Source of these receptors: a man between 70 and 80 years old with urothelial cancer.

V usage is TRBV5-1 and J usage is TRBJ2-5, with D tentatively TRBD2 (5 bases). CDR3 length equals 15 residues. V lost 4 bases, J lost 6 bases, and 19 bases lay in between. CDR1 is SGHRS, CDR2 YFSETQ, per germline. The CDR3, as DNA: TGCGCCAGCAGCCCGGAGGTGGGTAGCTTGAAGACCCAGTACTTC. Its protein product is CASSPEVGSLKTQYF.

V gene TRBV7-6 combines with J gene TRBJ2-7, with TRBD1 matching 7 bases. The V gene's germline CDR1 is SGHVS and CDR2 FNYEAQ. The V segment lost 2 bases and the J segment 3 bases; nucleotides outside the gene matches: 4. The CDR3 runs 14 residues. The CDR3 DNA reads TGTGCCAGCAGCTTACAGGGGGAAGGCTACGAGCAGTACTTC. It specifies CASSLQGEGYEQYF.

The J gene is TRBJ2-4, the V gene TRBV27; 7 bases agree with TRBD1. The CDR3 covers 14 residues. The J segment lost 6 bases and the V segment lost 4 bases, leaving 6 bases of the junction unmatched. The V gene's germline CDR1 is MNHEY and CDR2 SMNVEV (reference sequence). CDR3 sequence: CASSSNRGGNIQYF. Here the CDR3 DNA reads TGTGCCAGCAGTTCGAACAGGGGCGGAAACATTCAGTACTTC.

The CDR3 region is CASSLGLGTGGREAFF. CDR3 coding DNA: TGTGCCAGCAGTTTGGGGCTCGGGACAGGGGGCAGAGAAGCTTTCTTT. This sequence joins TRBV27 and TRBJ1-1; the match to TRBD1 covers 12 bases. Trimming took 3 bases from V and 8 from J; bases not matched to a gene: 10. CDR1 is MNHEY and CDR2 is SMNVEV in the germline V gene (reference sequence). CDR3 length equals 16 residues.

J is TRBJ2-6 and V is TRBV19; D not resolved. V lost 6 bases, J lost 2 bases, and 14 bases lay in between. The V gene's germline CDR1 is LNHDA and CDR2 SQIVND (reference sequence). CDR3 length equals 16 residues. DNA for the CDR3: TGTGCCAGTAGCCGGAGACCAGAGGCTGGGGCCAACGTCCTGACTTTC. Amino acid sequence: CASSRRPEAGANVLTF.

The chain's CDR3 is CSVPLTAQETQYF. The CDR3 DNA sequence: TGCAGCGTCCCCCTGACAGCCCAAGAGACCCAGTACTTC. This rearrangement joins TRBV29-1 to TRBJ2-5; D is perhaps TRBD1 (5 bases). The CDR3 loop spans 13 amino acids. The V end lost 6 bases, the J end lost 1 base, and 12 bases lay between the germline ends. The germline CDR1 and CDR2 sequences are SQVTM and ANQGSEA.

V and J are TRBV28 and TRBJ2-7; no reliable D call. Germline loops: CDR1 MDHEN, CDR2 SYDVKM. Trimming left V 5 bases short and J 0 bases short, with 5 bases between. The CDR3 has 12 residues. The CDR3 region is CASSVGSYEQYF. The CDR3 DNA follows: TGTGCCAGCAGTGTCGGCTCCTACGAGCAGTACTTC.

The chain is built from TRBV5-1 and TRBJ2-7; D may be TRBD2 (5 bases). This CDR3 contains 13 residues. Germline CDR1 and CDR2: SGHRS and YFSETQ. V was cut by 4 bases and J by 4 bases, with 12 bases left in between. The CDR3 nucleotides read TGCGCCAGCAGCCCCGTTCGGGGTTACGAGCAGTACTTC. Translating gives CASSPVRGYEQYF.

The chain uses TRBV7-2 and TRBJ1-1; TRBD1 is a possible D gene (5 bases). V lost 2 bases and J 3 bases, leaving 16 bases between the germline ends. This CDR3 is built from 16 residues. Germline CDR1 reads SGHTA; CDR2 reads FQGNSA. The CDR3 is CASSLLGRATDTEAFF. The CDR3 region has the DNA TGTGCCAGCAGCTTACTGGGCAGGGCGACGGACACTGAAGCTTTCTTT.

The V gene is TRBV2, the J gene TRBJ2-7; D perhaps matches TRBD2 (5 bases). Per the germline V gene, CDR1 is SNHLY and CDR2 is FYNNEI. The CDR3 is made up of 13 amino acids. The V and J ends lost 8 bases and 12 bases respectively, with 23 bases between them. CDR3 sequence reads: CASEARAEARLYF. CDR3 coding DNA: TGTGCCAGCGAAGCCCGAGCGGAGGCGCGTTTGTACTTC.

The V call is TRBV4-2, the J call TRBJ1-6, with unresolved D. Germline CDR1 reads LGHNA; CDR2 reads YNFKEQ. This CDR3 is built from 17 residues. With 1 base removed from V and 0 bases from J, the gap between germline ends came to 10 bases. DNA of the CDR3: TGTGCCAGCAGCCAAGTTGCGTGGAGCTCCTATAATTCACCCCTCCACTTT. It encodes CASSQVAWSSYNSPLHF.

This clone showed up just a few times. The rearrangement links TRBV21-1 to TRBJ2-7; the table names TRBD2, a call not compared with the DNA. TRBV21-1 is a recognized pseudogene. This CDR3 is built from 15 residues. This CDR3 is CASSKEVLAVYEQYF. DNA of the CDR3: TGTGCCAGCAGCAAAGAAGTCCTAGCGGTGTACGAGCAGTACTTC.

The V call is TRBV28, the J call TRBJ2-3, with 11 bases fitting TRBD2. This CDR3 spans 16 amino acids. Per germline, CDR1 MDHEN and CDR2 SYDVKM. V was clipped by 6 bases and J by 1 base; unmatched bases: 6. CDR3 region: CASSPTSGRGTDTQYF. The CDR3 coding sequence is TGTGCCAGCAGCCCAACTAGCGGGAGAGGCACAGATACGCAGTATTTT.

This rearrangement joins TRBV7-9 to TRBJ1-1; weak D call: TRBD1 (5 bases). This CDR3 is built from 14 residues. Germline CDR1 reads SEHNR; CDR2 reads FQNEAQ (reference sequence). The V end lost 2 bases, the J end lost 1 base, and 8 bases lay between the germline ends. CDR3 nucleotides: TGTGCCAGCAGCTTACAGGGCGGGAACACTGAAGCTTTCTTT. Residues: CASSLQGGNTEAFF.

The gene calls are TRBV7-8 and TRBJ2-7; maybe TRBD2 (5 bases). Between the trimmed V and J ends, which lost 3 bases and 0 bases, there was a span of 9 bases. Germline CDR1 SGHVS, CDR2 FQNEAQ. The CDR3 runs to 14 residues. In DNA form, the CDR3 reads TGTGCCAGCAGCTTGGGGAGTCACTCCTACGAGCAGTACTTC. Residues: CASSLGSHSYEQYF.

The V call is TRBV9, the J call TRBJ1-1; 7 nucleotides line up with TRBD1. This CDR3 region has 12 residues. With V trimmed by 0 bases and J by 10 bases, 3 bases remained unmatched. Germline loops: CDR1 SGDLS, CDR2 YYNGEE. The CDR3 bases are TGTGCCAGCAGCGTAGGCCAGGGGGGAGCTTTCTTT. Amino acid sequence: CASSVGQGGAFF.

The count of this clone is one. The V and J genes are TRBV9 and TRBJ2-1; 12 nucleotides match TRBD2. CDR1 is SGDLS and CDR2 is YYNGEE in the germline V gene. The J segment lost 8 bases and the V segment lost 0 bases, leaving 6 bases of the junction unmatched. The CDR3 runs 16 residues. CDR3 amino acids: CASSVGRLAGVHEQFF. As DNA, the CDR3 is TGTGCCAGCAGCGTAGGTAGACTAGCGGGAGTACATGAGCAGTTCTTC.